Below, 10 T cell receptor beta chains from the same sample are listed, as sequenced in a study of T cell changes during pregnancy in multiple sclerosis. The method was immunoSEQ multiplex PCR; TCRdb's version includes in-frame clones alone and lacks a portion of them. The data contain about 66,000 clones, roughly 90% of them singletons. The sample here was CD8+ T cells from peripheral blood mononuclear cells, taken before pregnancy. The receptor set was obtained from a female donor with multiple sclerosis, enrolled in a pregnancy study.

The V gene is TRBV14, the J gene TRBJ2-1; tentatively, D is TRBD1 (5 bases). Trimming removed 0 bases at V and 8 bases at J, with 17 bases between. The V gene's germline CDR1 is SGHDN and CDR2 FVKESK. CDR3 length: 16 residues. CDR3 bases: TGTGCCAGCAGCCAAGATAGACAGACCCCTACGGATGAGCAGTTCTTC. The encoded protein is CASSQDRQTPTDEQFF.

The chain carries TRBV19 and TRBJ2-1, with 11 bases aligning to TRBD2. This CDR3 has 12 amino acids. Germline assignment: CDR1 LNHDA and CDR2 SQIVND (reference sequence). J gave up 12 bases and V 5 bases, and 3 bases lay outside the gene matches. The CDR3 loop reads CASSQTSGGQFF. CDR3 DNA sequence: TGTGCCAGTAGTCAAACTAGCGGGGGGCAGTTCTTC.

The chain combines TRBV13 with TRBJ1-1; 7 nucleotides line up with TRBD1. The CDR3 has 13 amino acids. The junction had 4 bases not matched to a gene; V was cut back by 1 base and J by 8 bases. Germline V gene lookup returns CDR1 PRHDT and CDR2 FYEKMQ (reference sequence). The CDR3 here is CASSLEQGLEAFF. In DNA form, the CDR3 reads TGTGCCAGCAGCTTAGAACAGGGGCTCGAAGCTTTCTTT.

The CDR3 DNA sequence: TGTGCCAGCAGCTGGACAGAGAACACTGAAGCTTTCTTT. It codes for CASSWTENTEAFF. The chain combines TRBV11-3 with TRBJ1-1, with D maybe TRBD1 (6 bases). The CDR3 sequence is 13 residues long. The V end was cut by 4 bases, the J end by 1 base, with 7 bases between. The germline V gene encodes CDR1 SGHNT and CDR2 YENEEA.

The chain uses TRBV5-6 and TRBJ2-1; tentatively, D is TRBD2 (5 bases). The CDR3 runs to 11 residues. The V gene's germline CDR1 is SGHDT and CDR2 YYEEEE. V was shortened by 4 bases and J by 7 bases, with 6 bases between the two germline ends. DNA for the CDR3: TGTGCCAGCAGCACGGGGAATGAGCAGTTCTTC. Translating gives CASSTGNEQFF.

V usage is TRBV11-2 and J usage is TRBJ2-2; possible D gene TRBD2, 6 bases. The V and J ends lost 5 bases and 4 bases respectively, with 17 bases between them. Germline V lookup: CDR1 SGHAT, CDR2 FQNNGV. This CDR3 is built from 16 residues. The CDR3 sequence is CASSLIWRELTGELFF. DNA of the CDR3: TGTGCCAGCAGCCTCATCTGGCGGGAACTCACCGGGGAGCTGTTTTTT. Based on the CDR3 plus reference TRBV11-2 and TRBJ2-2, the full variable domain is EAGVAQSPRYKIIEKRQSVAFWCNPISGHATLYWYQQILGQGPKLLIQFQNNGVVDDSQLPKDRFSAERLKGVDSTLKIQPAKLEDSAVYLCASSLIWRELTGELFFGEGSRLTVL.

This chain uses TRBV11-2 with TRBJ1-1; 7 nucleotides align to TRBD1. The CDR3 spans 15 residues. The ends lost 4 bases at V and 1 base at J; junction bases unmatched: 6. Germline assignment: CDR1 SGHAT and CDR2 FQNNGV. The CDR3 spells CASSYSRQGNTEAFF. CDR3 DNA: TGTGCCAGCAGCTACAGCCGACAGGGGAACACTGAAGCTTTCTTT.

The J gene is TRBJ2-4, the V gene TRBV6-5, with D tentatively TRBD1 (5 bases). CDR1 and CDR2 (germline): MNHEY, SVGAGI. This CDR3 spans 10 amino acids. The V gene lost 8 bases and the J gene lost 9 bases, with 8 bases spanning the gap. In DNA form, the CDR3 reads TGTGCCAGCGGGGCTATCATTCAGTACTTC. Translation: CASGAIIQYF.

The V call is TRBV6-5, the J call TRBJ1-2, with a possible D match to TRBD1 (5 bases). The length of the CDR3 is 14 residues. V was trimmed by 2 bases and J by 6 bases, leaving 13 bases between them. Germline CDR1 is MNHEY and CDR2 is SVGAGI. The CDR3 protein is CASSYLQGAHGYTF. CDR3 bases: TGTGCCAGCAGTTACCTCCAAGGGGCTCATGGCTACACCTTC.

J is TRBJ1-1 and V is TRBV19, with D possibly TRBD1 on 5 matching bases. The V and J ends lost 10 bases and 4 bases respectively, with 13 bases between them. The CDR3 is made up of 12 amino acids. Germline V gene sequence: CDR1 LNHDA, CDR2 SQIVND (reference sequence). CDR3 sequence reads: CATRLGATEAFF. In DNA form, the CDR3 reads TGTGCCACCAGGCTTGGGGCCACTGAAGCTTTCTTT. The full variable domain, in which reference TRBV19 and TRBJ1-1 provide the parts outside the CDR3, is DGGITQSPKYLFRKEGQNVTLSCEQNLNHDAMYWYRQDPGQGLRLIYYSQIVNDFQKGDIAEGYSVSREKKESFPLTVTSAQKNPTAFYLCATRLGATEAFFGQGTRLTVV.